A single sample is the source of the 27 T cell receptor beta chains below, sequenced in a study of T cells in women clearing cervical HPV infection. Profiling relied on immunoSEQ multiplex PCR, and the TCRdb table lists in-frame clones only, not all of them. The table counts tens of thousands of clones; 12% lies in the top ten. Sample: blood buffy coat. Receptor source: a woman between 18 and 69 years old with a cervical HPV16 infection that either progressed to CIN3+ or cleared (not recorded which).

To note about this clone: With the read ending 3 residues before the CDR3 end, the germline J gene is used to fill in that end. This chain connects TRBV28 to TRBJ2-1; 14 nucleotides align to TRBD2. CDR1 is MDHEN and CDR2 is SYDVKM in the germline V gene. Trimming removed 4 bases from V and 2 bases from J; junction bases left unmatched: 4. The CDR3 is 17 amino acids. The CDR3 loop reads CASSSGLAGDTYNEQFF. The covered CDR3 bases are TGTGCCAGCAGTTCGGGACTAGCGGGAGATACCTACAATGAG.

Remarks on this clone: The CDR3 end is not reached by the read, which stops 3 residues before it; the germline J gene fills it in. The chain is built from TRBV7-2 and TRBJ2-5; D might be TRBD2 (5 bases). Germline values: CDR1 SGHTA, CDR2 FQGNSA. Trimming left V 5 bases short and J 0 bases short, with 10 bases between. There are 14 residues in the CDR3. CDR3: CASSHNGDQETQYF. CDR3 DNA, as far as it was read: TGTGCCAGCAGCCATAACGGGGACCAAGAGACC. The variable domain in full, completed from reference TRBV7-2 and TRBJ2-5, reads GAGVSQSPSNKVTEKGKDVELRCDPISGHTALYWYRQSLGQGLEFLIYFQGNSAPDKSGLPSDRFSAERTGGSVSTLTIQRTQQEDSAVYLCASSHNGDQETQYFGPGTRLLVL.

Turning to this clone: The junction departs from the called germline gene at one end, perhaps through a read error. The sequence runs out 3 residues before the end of the CDR3; the remainder is reconstructed from the germline J gene. The chain links TRBV29-1 to TRBJ1-2, with D hard to call. Looked up from germline, CDR1 is SQVTM and CDR2 is ANQGSEA. The CDR3 is 13 residues long. The sequenced part of the CDR3 DNA is TGCAGCGTTGATAGCAGCGAGCTCTATGAC. Amino acid sequence: CSVDSSELYD. The entire CDR3 sequence reads CSVDSSELYDYTF.

The sequenced part of the CDR3 DNA is TGCGCCAGCAGCCAGGACAGCACCGACTACGAG. Protein: CASSQDSTDYE. From start to end, the CDR3 is CASSQDSTDYEQYF. The chain recombines TRBV5-1 with TRBJ2-7; tentatively, D is TRBD1 (6 bases). The read halts 3 residues ahead of the CDR3 end, with the missing end drawn from the germline J gene. V was clipped by 4 bases and J by 3 bases, with 14 bases between them. Germline lookup yields CDR1 SGHRS and CDR2 YFSETQ. This CDR3 spans 14 amino acids.

With regard to this clone: The read comes to an end 3 residues before the CDR3 does, leaving the germline J gene to fill in the end. The rearrangement links TRBV19 to TRBJ2-1, with D maybe TRBD2 (6 bases). The germline gives CDR1 LNHDA, CDR2 SQIVND (reference sequence). V was shortened by 2 bases and J by 7 bases, with 15 bases between the two germline ends. The CDR3 loop spans 15 amino acids. The chain's CDR3 is CASSIRGTALNEQFF. The part of the CDR3 DNA that was read is TGTGCCAGTAGTATACGGGGGACGGCCCTAAATGAG.

As to this clone: The read comes to an end 3 residues before the CDR3 does, leaving the germline J gene to fill in the end. The chain recombines TRBV2 with TRBJ2-2; 7 bases align to TRBD1. This CDR3 is 15 amino acids long. Germline-derived CDR1 and CDR2 are SNHLY and FYNNEI. This chain's CDR3 is CASSESETGNSPLFF. The DNA read from the CDR3 is TGTGCCAGCAGTGAATCCGAGACAGGGAATTCACCG.

Concerning this clone: The CDR3 end lies 3 residues beyond the end of the read and is filled in from the germline J gene. The V call is TRBV20-1, the J call TRBJ2-7; 14 bases align to TRBD2. Trimming cost V 4 bases and J 0 bases; bases outside gene matches: 8. Per germline, CDR1 DFQATT and CDR2 SNEGSKA (reference sequence). The CDR3 is made up of 17 amino acids. Partial CDR3 DNA: TGCAGTGCTACCCCGACTAGCGGGAGGGTGAGCTCCTACGAG. This encodes CSATPTSGRVSSYE. The entire CDR3 protein is CSATPTSGRVSSYEQYF.

As regards this clone: Coverage ceases 3 residues before the CDR3 finishes, and the germline J gene fills in the end. V and J are TRBV5-1 and TRBJ2-5; 12 nucleotides line up with TRBD1. CDR1 and CDR2 from the germline V gene are SGHRS and YFSETQ. This CDR3 spans 16 amino acids. J gave up 5 bases and V 4 bases, and 9 bases lay outside the gene matches. The CDR3 DNA, read in part, is TGCGCCAGCAGCCGTGGGACAGGGGGCGCGATGGAGACC. Its translation is CASSRGTGGAMET. The entire CDR3 protein reads CASSRGTGGAMETQYF.

Points on this clone: The CDR3 is cut off 3 residues early in the read; its end comes from the germline J gene. This chain uses TRBV7-3 with TRBJ2-1, with 7 bases lining up with TRBD2. The germline V gene encodes CDR1 SGHTA and CDR2 FQGTGA. The V segment lost 5 bases and the J segment 9 bases; nucleotides outside the gene matches: 7. The CDR3 has 13 amino acids. The DNA read from the CDR3 is TGTGCCAGCAGCCCCGAGGGACTACTTGAG. Its protein product is CASSPEGLLE. From start to end, the CDR3 is CASSPEGLLEQFF.

With respect to this clone: The CDR3 goes on 3 residues after the read ends, and that part is filled in from the germline J gene. The chain carries TRBV20-1 and TRBJ1-2; D is possibly TRBD1 (5 bases). Trimming cost V 2 bases and J 2 bases, with 12 bases left between them. This CDR3 spans 14 amino acids. Germline V gene sequence: CDR1 DFQATT, CDR2 SNEGSKA (reference sequence). CDR3 sequence reads: CSARPDSANYGYTF. Incomplete CDR3 DNA: TGCAGTGCTAGACCCGACAGCGCCAACTATGGC.

Details on this clone: From the germline J gene comes the end of the CDR3, since the read stops 3 residues before it. V usage is TRBV19 and J usage is TRBJ1-2; D is perhaps TRBD1 (5 bases). The CDR3 has 14 residues. CDR1 is LNHDA and CDR2 is SQIVND in the germline V gene (reference sequence). V was clipped by 1 base and J by 3 bases, with 9 bases between them. CDR3 sequence: CASSIAGRDYGYTF. The DNA read from the CDR3 is TGTGCCAGTAGTATAGCAGGGAGGGACTATGGC. Full variable domain (missing parts from reference TRBV19 and TRBJ1-2): DGGITQSPKYLFRKEGQNVTLSCEQNLNHDAMYWYRQDPGQGLRLIYYSQIVNDFQKGDIAEGYSVSREKKESFPLTVTSAQKNPTAFYLCASSIAGRDYGYTFGSGTRLTVV.

As to this clone: The read falls 3 residues short of the CDR3 end, and the missing part is taken from the germline J gene. V is TRBV10-3 and J is TRBJ1-6, with 10 bases lining up with TRBD1. V lost 0 bases and J lost 10; bases outside the gene matches: 9. Per germline, CDR1 ENHRY and CDR2 SYGVKD. This CDR3 region has 17 residues. The sequenced part of the CDR3 DNA is TGTGCCATCAGTGAGTCGACGACAGGGGGCGGGTGGTCACCC. The encoded protein is CAISESTTGGGWSP. The whole CDR3 protein reads CAISESTTGGGWSPLHF.

Worth noting for this clone: The DNA ends 3 residues before the CDR3 does, and the rest of the CDR3 is filled in from the germline J gene. The chain uses TRBV28 and TRBJ2-3; possibly TRBD2 for D (5 bases). V was trimmed by 5 bases and J by 0 bases, leaving 9 bases between them. CDR3 length equals 14 residues. Germline V CDR1 and CDR2: MDHEN, SYDVKM. The DNA read from the CDR3 is TGTGCCAGCAGTACCCGGACTAGCACAGATACG. It yields the protein CASSTRTSTDT. The full CDR3 is CASSTRTSTDTQYF. The variable domain in full, with the rest retrieved from reference TRBV28 and TRBJ2-3, is DVKVTQSSRYLVKRTGEKVFLECVQDMDHENMFWYRQDPGLGLRLIYFSYDVKMKEKGDIPEGYSVSREKKERFSLILESASTNQTSMYLCASSTRTSTDTQYFGPGTRLTVL.

Points on this clone: The read ends 3 residues early relative to the CDR3; the germline J gene fills the gap. This chain links TRBV7-3 with TRBJ2-3; possibly TRBD2 for D (5 bases). The V end was cut by 1 base, the J end by 3 bases, with 11 bases between. The germline gives CDR1 SGHTA, CDR2 FQGTGA. The CDR3 contains 15 residues. Partial CDR3 DNA: TGTGCCAGCAGCTTAAGTGCGGGTTCGACAGATACG. It yields the protein CASSLSAGSTDT. The whole CDR3 region reads CASSLSAGSTDTQYF.

This clone counts as medium-sized by frequency. Coverage ceases 3 residues before the CDR3 finishes, and the germline J gene fills in the end. J is TRBJ2-5 and V is TRBV7-8; no firm D call. The germline CDR1 and CDR2 sequences are SGHVS and FQNEAQ. The V and J ends lost 0 bases and 7 bases respectively, with 6 bases between them. The CDR3 has 12 residues. Incomplete CDR3 DNA: TGTGCCAGCAGCTTAGCCAAAGGGACC. Amino acids: CASSLAKGT. The full CDR3 protein is CASSLAKGTQYF. Supplemented by reference TRBV7-8 and TRBJ2-5, the full variable domain reads GAGVSQSPRYKVAKRGQDVALRCDPISGHVSLFWYQQALGQGPEFLTYFQNEAQLDKSGLPSDRFFAERPEGSVSTLKIQRTQQEDSAVYLCASSLAKGTQYFGPGTRLLVL.

Turning to this clone: The read ends 3 residues shy of where the CDR3 ends; the end is completed using the germline J gene. The genes are TRBV18 and TRBJ2-2, with D unclear. Germline assignment: CDR1 KGHSH and CDR2 LQKENI. There are 16 residues in the CDR3. CDR3 DNA, as far as it was read: TGTGCCAGCTCACCATCGGAGCAAGCAACTAATGAAAAG. It encodes CASSPSEQATNEK. The full CDR3 protein is CASSPSEQATNEKLFF.

A remark on this clone: Sequencing ends 3 residues short of the CDR3 end; the germline J gene provides the rest. The chain is built from TRBV30 and TRBJ2-3, with TRBD2 identical over 9 bases. The germline gives CDR1 GTSNPN, CDR2 SVGIG (reference sequence). CDR3 length equals 15 residues. CDR3 region: CAFRRAGGAQETQYF. CDR3 DNA (partial): TGTGCCTTCCGGAGGGCGGGGGGGGCCCAAGAGACG.

With regard to this clone: The DNA ends 3 residues before the CDR3 does, and the rest of the CDR3 is filled in from the germline J gene. The same CDR3 also results from other DNA sequences found in this sample. The genes are TRBV20-1 and TRBJ2-5; 8 bases line up with TRBD1. V shed 0 bases and J 5 bases; nucleotides not matched to a gene: 8. The CDR3 spans 15 residues. Germline lookup yields CDR1 DFQATT and CDR2 SNEGSKA (reference sequence). The covered CDR3 bases are TGCAGTGCTAGAGATGACAGCAGGGGGCTGGAGACC. Its translation is CSARDDSRGLET. The whole CDR3 sequence is CSARDDSRGLETQYF.

CDR3 DNA (partial): TGTGCCAGCAGCCTAGGTCCGGACAGGGGGCATGAG. Residues: CASSLGPDRGHE. The entire CDR3 sequence reads CASSLGPDRGHEQFF. The chain links TRBV7-7 to TRBJ2-1, with 11 bases identical to TRBD1. Sequencing ends 3 residues short of the CDR3 end; the germline J gene provides the rest. Trimming removed 5 bases from V and 8 bases from J; junction bases left unmatched: 8. CDR1 is SSHAT and CDR2 is FNYEAQ in the germline V gene (reference sequence). The CDR3 covers 15 residues.

With respect to this clone: The CDR3 extends 3 residues past the end of the read, so its final part is completed from the germline J gene. This chain connects TRBV28 to TRBJ1-5; possible D gene TRBD1, 5 bases. This CDR3 is 12 amino acids long. The germline CDR1 and CDR2 sequences are MDHEN and SYDVKM. Trimming cost V 7 bases and J 4 bases, with 8 bases left between them. The CDR3 is CASTRDNQPQHF. CDR3 DNA, as far as it was read: TGTGCCAGCACCAGGGATAATCAGCCC. The variable domain in full, with the rest retrieved from reference TRBV28 and TRBJ1-5, is DVKVTQSSRYLVKRTGEKVFLECVQDMDHENMFWYRQDPGLGLRLIYFSYDVKMKEKGDIPEGYSVSREKKERFSLILESASTNQTSMYLCASTRDNQPQHFGDGTRLSIL.

To note about this clone: Coverage ceases 3 residues before the CDR3 finishes, and the germline J gene fills in the end. The chain employs TRBV5-6 and TRBJ2-3, with 9 positions matching TRBD2. Looked up from germline, CDR1 is SGHDT and CDR2 is YYEEEE. The CDR3 loop spans 15 amino acids. CDR3 amino acids: CASSLVAGVWETQYF. The part of the CDR3 DNA that was read is TGTGCCAGCAGCTTGGTAGCGGGGGTTTGGGAGACG.

In regard to this clone: With the read ending 3 residues before the CDR3 end, the germline J gene is used to fill in that end. The chain has TRBV29-1 and TRBJ2-5; possibly TRBD1 for D (5 bases). The V end lost 2 bases, the J end lost 3 bases, and 10 bases lay between the germline ends. CDR3 length equals 13 residues. Germline loops: CDR1 SQVTM, CDR2 ANQGSEA. CDR3 loop: CSVEQQAEETQYF. CDR3 DNA (partial): TGCAGCGTTGAACAACAGGCGGAAGAGACC.

A remark on this clone: The read ends 3 residues before the CDR3 terminus; that terminus is restored from the germline J gene. The chain recombines TRBV18 with TRBJ2-3, with D unresolved. V was trimmed by 5 bases and J by 2 bases, leaving 8 bases between them. Germline V CDR1 and CDR2: KGHSH, LQKENI. The CDR3 extends over 13 amino acids. This CDR3 reads CASSTSVTDTQYF. CDR3 DNA (partial): TGTGCCAGCTCAACATCCGTCACAGATACG. The full variable domain, in which reference TRBV18 and TRBJ2-3 provide the parts outside the CDR3, is NAGVMQNPRHLVRRRGQEARLRCSPMKGHSHVYWYRQLPEEGLKFMVYLQKENIIDESGMPKERFSAEFPKEGPSILRIQQVVRGDSAAYFCASSTSVTDTQYFGPGTRLTVL.

The part of the CDR3 DNA that was read is TGCGCCAGCAGAGCACAGGGATCCCCTGAA. It translates to CASRAQGSPE. In full, the CDR3 is CASRAQGSPEAFF. V usage is TRBV4-1 and J usage is TRBJ1-1, with D perhaps matching TRBD1 (6 bases). The missing CDR3 end, 3 residues past where the read stops, is filled in from the germline J gene. This CDR3 has 13 residues. V was trimmed by 6 bases and J by 6 bases, leaving 14 bases between them. CDR1 and CDR2 (germline): MGHRA, YSYEKL.

About this clone itself: The CDR3 end lies 3 residues beyond the end of the read and is filled in from the germline J gene. The chain couples TRBV18 to TRBJ1-2, with D hard to call. Germline V lookup: CDR1 KGHSH, CDR2 LQKENI. The CDR3 totals 14 residues. The part of the CDR3 DNA that was read is TGTGCCAGCTCACCATCCTCCCCTGACTACGAC. This sequence encodes CASSPSSPDYD. The full CDR3 protein is CASSPSSPDYDYTF. The whole variable domain, filled in from reference TRBV18 and TRBJ1-2, reads NAGVMQNPRHLVRRRGQEARLRCSPMKGHSHVYWYRQLPEEGLKFMVYLQKENIIDESGMPKERFSAEFPKEGPSILRIQQVVRGDSAAYFCASSPSSPDYDYTFGSGTRLTVV.

With regard to this clone: The read terminates 3 residues before the CDR3 end, so the remaining end is supplied by the germline J gene. The sample contains more than one DNA sequence encoding this CDR3. V gene TRBV5-1 combines with J gene TRBJ1-3; possibly TRBD1 for D (6 bases). CDR3 size: 15 residues. Germline-derived CDR1 and CDR2 are SGHRS and YFSETQ. Trimming shortened V by 0 bases and J by 3 bases, and 10 bases separated the two germline ends. The CDR3 reads CASSLVPGVGNTIYF. The DNA read from the CDR3 is TGCGCCAGCAGCTTGGTTCCAGGGGTTGGAAACACC.

A remark on this clone: The sequenced fragment ends 3 residues before the CDR3 boundary, so the rest is inferred from the germline J gene. This rearrangement joins TRBV19 to TRBJ1-2, with 7 positions matching TRBD1. Germline V gene lookup returns CDR1 LNHDA and CDR2 SQIVND (reference sequence). This CDR3 is 13 amino acids long. After removal of 6 bases from V and 3 bases from J, the junction contained 4 bases not matched to a gene. The CDR3 is CASRQGLDYGYTF. The part of the CDR3 DNA that was read is TGTGCCAGTAGACAGGGGCTCGACTATGGC.